The clone carrying this TCR beta chain was seen repeatedly, ten times or more. The CDR3 is 13 amino acids. Per germline, CDR1 WSHSY and CDR2 SAAADI. V was trimmed by 7 bases and J by 5 bases, leaving 14 bases between them. TCRdb redid the calling of the RT-PCR reads with MiXCR, one entry per CDR3 protein. Among almost 700,000 distinct CDR3 sequences listed, 11% to 15% were seen once. Material for sequencing was memory CD4+ T cells from blood. The chain uses TRBV10-2 and TRBJ2-5; no clear D. The sequence came from a female donor in good health, serving as a healthy control. The CDR3 here is CASNSQWVETQYF. CDR3 nucleotide sequence: TGCGCCAGCAATTCGCAATGGGTCGAGACCCAGTACTTC.